One and the same sample provided the 8 T cell receptor beta chains below, sequenced in a study of shared clonotypes between healthy human individuals. Sequencing used immunoSEQ multiplex PCR; TCRdb keeps in-frame clones, though not all of them. The table includes 850,000 to 1,200,000 clones, approximately 68% detected once. The sequenced sample was memory CD4+ T cells sorted from blood. The sample's subset: CD45RA-negative fraction. The receptor set was obtained from a man in his late teens or twenties in good health.

V is TRBV6-5 and J is TRBJ2-7, with TRBD2 matching over 9 bases. J lost 7 bases, V lost 2 bases, and 6 bases had no gene match. Germline V gene sequence: CDR1 MNHEY, CDR2 SVGAGI. There are 14 residues in the CDR3. CDR3 coding DNA: TGTGCCAGCAGTTACGGGCGGGGGGGCAGTGAGCAGTACTTC. Amino acid sequence: CASSYGRGGSEQYF.

As for this clone: Other DNA sequences within the sample encode an identical CDR3. The rearrangement uses TRBV30 and TRBJ2-7; maybe TRBD2 (7 bases). CDR1 is GTSNPN and CDR2 is SVGIG in the germline V gene (reference sequence). Trimming took off 4 bases at V and 7 bases at J, with 11 bases between the two ends. The CDR3 length is 11 residues. The CDR3 sequence is CAWNRGGEQYF. The CDR3 coding sequence is TGTGCCTGGAATAGGGGGGGGGAGCAGTACTTC. Filled out from reference TRBV30 and TRBJ2-7, the complete variable domain reads SQTIHQWPATLVQPVGSPLSLECTVEGTSNPNLYWYRQAAGRGLQLLFYSVGIGQISSEVPQNLSASRPQDRQFILSSKKLLLSDSGFYLCAWNRGGEQYFGPGTRLTVT.

The chain is built from TRBV5-6 and TRBJ2-3, with 9 positions matching TRBD1. CDR3 length equals 17 residues. The J segment lost 1 base and the V segment lost 0 bases, leaving 6 bases of the junction unmatched. Germline V gene lookup returns CDR1 SGHDT and CDR2 YYEEEE. CDR3 residues: CASSLEVWDRGTDTQYF. CDR3 DNA sequence: TGTGCCAGCAGCTTGGAAGTTTGGGACAGGGGCACAGATACGCAGTATTTT.

The chain joins TRBV11-2 to TRBJ2-7, with D hard to call. V was clipped by 2 bases and J by 2 bases, with 10 bases between them. Germline V gene sequence: CDR1 SGHAT, CDR2 FQNNGV. CDR3 length: 14 amino acids. CDR3 nucleotide sequence: TGTGCCAGCAGCTTAAGGTTCACCGCCTACGAGCAGTACTTC. It yields the protein CASSLRFTAYEQYF. Supplemented by reference TRBV11-2 and TRBJ2-7, the full variable domain reads EAGVAQSPRYKIIEKRQSVAFWCNPISGHATLYWYQQILGQGPKLLIQFQNNGVVDDSQLPKDRFSAERLKGVDSTLKIQPAKLEDSAVYLCASSLRFTAYEQYFGPGTRLTVT.

This chain joins TRBV28 and TRBJ1-4; TRBD1 matches at 10 bases. The germline V gene encodes CDR1 MDHEN and CDR2 SYDVKM. Trimming at V came to 6 bases and at J to 8 bases, leaving 15 bases not matched to a gene. CDR3 length: 17 residues. The chain's CDR3 is CASRLGRTGGSWEKLFF. CDR3 nucleotide sequence: TGTGCCAGCAGATTGGGAAGGACAGGGGGGTCGTGGGAAAAACTGTTTTTT. The full variable domain, rest sourced from reference TRBV28 and TRBJ1-4, is DVKVTQSSRYLVKRTGEKVFLECVQDMDHENMFWYRQDPGLGLRLIYFSYDVKMKEKGDIPEGYSVSREKKERFSLILESASTNQTSMYLCASRLGRTGGSWEKLFFGSGTQLSVL.

This sequence joins TRBV9 and TRBJ2-2, with 14 bases matching TRBD2. CDR1 SGDLS and CDR2 YYNGEE come from the germline V gene. There are 16 residues in the CDR3. Germline trimming cut 4 bases from V and 7 bases from J; bases unmatched to any gene: 6. CDR3 bases: TGTGCCAGCAGCTTAGGGACTAGCGGGAGAATCGGGGAGCTGTTTTTT. Translating gives CASSLGTSGRIGELFF.

Remarks on this clone: Other DNA sequences in this sample translate to the same CDR3. This chain connects TRBV5-1 to TRBJ2-3; D gene ambiguous. The germline V and J ends were trimmed by 4 bases and 4 bases, with 7 bases remaining between them. The CDR3 covers 12 residues. Germline values: CDR1 SGHRS, CDR2 YFSETQ. As DNA, the CDR3 is TGCGCCAGCAGCCTGCTGGCAGATACGCAGTATTTT. Translating it yields CASSLLADTQYF.

This clone was detected ten times or more. The J gene is TRBJ2-7, the V gene TRBV29-1; 9 nucleotides align to TRBD2. The germline gives CDR1 SQVTM, CDR2 ANQGSEA. The CDR3 totals 15 residues. V trimming: 7 bases; J trimming: 4 bases; junction bases outside the gene matches: 14. The CDR3 DNA follows: TGCAGCGCCTGGACTAGCGCGAACGGGGTTTACGAGCAGTACTTC. Amino acid sequence: CSAWTSANGVYEQYF.